These 6 T cell receptor beta chains came from one sample sequenced in a study of identical twins. TCRdb ran MiXCR on the 5' RACE reads and lists one entry per CDR3 protein. The table lists 450,000 or so distinct CDR3 sequences, 14% of them singletons. These same data were also listed under a study on yellow fever vaccine responses in identical twins.

The specimen was CD4+ T cells sorted from blood. These receptors were taken from a woman between 18 and 30 years old in good health.

This CDR3 reads CASSDQGFSTDTQYF. The CDR3 nucleotides read TGCGCCAGCAGCGATCAGGGTTTTAGCACAGATACGCAGTATTTT. The genes are TRBV5-1 and TRBJ2-3, with D possibly matching TRBD1 (5 bases). The CDR3 runs 15 residues. Per germline, CDR1 SGHRS and CDR2 YFSETQ. V was pared by 4 bases and J by 0 bases, with 12 bases between.

The CDR3 here is CASGIGDLMDTEAFF. CDR3 bases: TGTGCCAGCGGTATCGGGGACCTCATGGACACTGAAGCTTTCTTT. The V call is TRBV6-1, the J call TRBJ1-1, with TRBD1 as a possible D gene (5 bases). The CDR3 has 15 amino acids. V lost 8 bases and J lost 3, with 19 bases in between. Germline V lookup: CDR1 MNHNS, CDR2 SASEGT.

This clonotype was seen repeatedly, ten times or more. This sequence joins TRBV29-1 and TRBJ2-3, with 11 positions matching TRBD2. V was clipped by 6 bases and J by 0 bases; unmatched bases: 5. Germline CDR1 is SQVTM and CDR2 is ANQGSEA. There are 15 residues in the CDR3. CDR3 DNA: TGCAGCGTGGGACTAGCGGAACCTAGCACAGATACGCAGTATTTT. It specifies CSVGLAEPSTDTQYF.

A few counts support this clonotype. The chain has TRBV12-2 and TRBJ1-6; TRBD1 is the table's D call and was not checked against the DNA. TRBV12-2 is a recognized pseudogene. The CDR3 is made up of 17 amino acids. The CDR3 nucleotides are TGTGCAAGTCGCTTAGTGGGTTCGGCGCTTTATAATTCACCCCTCCACTTT. It is translated as CASRLVGSALYNSPLHF.

V gene TRBV19 combines with J gene TRBJ2-7; 8 nucleotides match TRBD2. The CDR3 length is 14 residues. V shed 5 bases and J 4 bases; nucleotides not matched to a gene: 7. Germline V gives CDR1 LNHDA, CDR2 SQIVND (reference sequence). The chain's CDR3 is CASSFSGKGYEQYF. For the CDR3, the DNA is TGTGCCAGTAGTTTTAGCGGGAAGGGGTACGAGCAGTACTTC. Complete variable domain (other parts from reference TRBV19 and TRBJ2-7): DGGITQSPKYLFRKEGQNVTLSCEQNLNHDAMYWYRQDPGQGLRLIYYSQIVNDFQKGDIAEGYSVSREKKESFPLTVTSAQKNPTAFYLCASSFSGKGYEQYFGPGTRLTVT.

The sample holds a few counts of this clonotype. V gene TRBV6-5 combines with J gene TRBJ2-5; 8 positions agree with TRBD1. Germline V gene sequence: CDR1 MNHEY, CDR2 SVGAGI. V shed 2 bases and J 5 bases; nucleotides not matched to a gene: 10. This CDR3 spans 16 amino acids. The CDR3: CASSYSWTGHQETQYF. CDR3 sequence (DNA): TGTGCCAGCAGTTACAGCTGGACAGGGCATCAGGAGACCCAGTACTTC.